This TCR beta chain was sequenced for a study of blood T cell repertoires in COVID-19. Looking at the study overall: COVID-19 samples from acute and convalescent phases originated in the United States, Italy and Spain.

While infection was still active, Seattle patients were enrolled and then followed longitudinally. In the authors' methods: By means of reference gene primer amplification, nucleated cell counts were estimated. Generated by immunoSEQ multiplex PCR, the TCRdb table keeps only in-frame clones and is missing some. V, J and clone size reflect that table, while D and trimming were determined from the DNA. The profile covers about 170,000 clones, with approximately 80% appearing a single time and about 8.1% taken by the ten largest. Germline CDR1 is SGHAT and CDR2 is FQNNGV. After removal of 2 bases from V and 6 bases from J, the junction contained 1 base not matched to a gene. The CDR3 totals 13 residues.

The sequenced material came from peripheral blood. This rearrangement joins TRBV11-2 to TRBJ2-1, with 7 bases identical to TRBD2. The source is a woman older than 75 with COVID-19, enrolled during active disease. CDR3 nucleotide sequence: TGTGCCAGCAGCTTACCGGGGGGCAATGAGCAGTTCTTC. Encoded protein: CASSLPGGNEQFF.